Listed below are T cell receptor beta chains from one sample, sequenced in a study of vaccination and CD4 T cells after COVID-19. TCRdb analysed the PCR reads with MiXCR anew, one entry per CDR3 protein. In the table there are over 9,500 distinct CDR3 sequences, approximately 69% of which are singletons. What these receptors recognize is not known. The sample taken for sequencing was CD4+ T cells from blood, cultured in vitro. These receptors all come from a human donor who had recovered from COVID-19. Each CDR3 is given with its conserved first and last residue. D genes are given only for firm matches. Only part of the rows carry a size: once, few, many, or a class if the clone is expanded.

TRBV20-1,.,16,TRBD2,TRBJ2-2,CGAPGLAGLNTGELFF,TGCGGTGCCCCCGGACTAGCGGGACTGAACACCGGGGAGCTGTTTTTT
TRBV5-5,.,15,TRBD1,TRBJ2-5,CASSLPGQGGETQYF,TGTGCCAGCAGCTTACCGGGACAGGGAGGAGAGACCCAGTACTTC
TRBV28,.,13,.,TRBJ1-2,CASSSGGTYGYTF,TGTGCCAGCAGTTCGGGGGGCACCTATGGCTACACCTTC
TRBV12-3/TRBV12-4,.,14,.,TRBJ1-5,CASSSQVSNQPQHF,TGTGCCAGCAGTTCCCAGGTTAGCAATCAGCCCCAGCATTTT
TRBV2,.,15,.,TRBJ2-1,CASRRGANRVHEQFF,TGTGCCAGCCGACGGGGGGCAAACCGGGTCCATGAGCAGTTCTTC
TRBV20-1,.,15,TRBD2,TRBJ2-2,CSARTSGSNTGELFF,TGCAGTGCGAGAACTAGCGGGAGTAACACCGGGGAGCTGTTTTTT
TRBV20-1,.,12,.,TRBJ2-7,CSVKRLTYEQYF,TGCAGTGTAAAGCGGTTAACCTACGAGCAGTACTTC
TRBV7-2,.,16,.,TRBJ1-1,CASSPSRDRRVTEAFF,TGTGCCAGCAGCCCGTCCCGGGACCGGCGAGTCACTGAAGCTTTCTTT
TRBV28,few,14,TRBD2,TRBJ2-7,CASSFAGLPYEQYF,TGTGCCAGCAGTTTCGCGGGACTACCTTACGAGCAGTACTTC
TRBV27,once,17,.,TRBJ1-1,CASSTPALGRTNTEAFF,TGTGCCAGCAGCACCCCGGCCCTGGGACGGACGAACACTGAAGCTTTCTTT
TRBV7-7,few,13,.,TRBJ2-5,CASSLGIQETQYF,TGTGCCAGCAGCTTAGGCATCCAAGAGACCCAGTACTTC
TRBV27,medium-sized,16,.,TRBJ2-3,CASRGTPRYRRDTQYF,TGTGCCAGCAGGGGGACTCCAAGGTACCGAAGAGATACGCAGTATTTT
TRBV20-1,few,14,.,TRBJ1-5,CSAELQVGGQPQHF,TGCAGTGCTGAGCTGCAGGTGGGGGGCCAGCCCCAGCATTTT
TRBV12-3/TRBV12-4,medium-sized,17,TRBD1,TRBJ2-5,CASSFLGQGVSAETQYF,TGTGCCAGCAGTTTTCTAGGTCAGGGGGTTTCGGCGGAGACCCAGTACTTC